The 18 T cell receptor beta chains below all came from one sample that was sequenced in a study of CD8+ T cells in alopecia areata. Described treatment: oral pan-JAK inhibitor, 5-10 mg twice daily. It was cDNA, reverse transcribed from extracted RNA, that served as the sequencing template. Generated by immunoSEQ multiplex PCR, the TCRdb table keeps only in-frame clones and is missing some. The data contain 150,000 to 200,000 clones, around three fifths of them singletons. The sequencing used CD4+ T cells sorted from blood, collected at approximately week 50, from a patient treated with tofacitinib. These receptors originate from a human donor with alopecia areata.

The V and J genes are TRBV30 and TRBJ2-2; a possible D gene is TRBD1 (5 bases). Germline V lookup: CDR1 GTSNPN, CDR2 SVGIG (reference sequence). The CDR3 sequence is 13 residues long. With 2 bases removed from V and 5 bases from J, the gap between germline ends came to 9 bases. CDR3 bases: TGTGCCTGGAGTCACCAGGGTACCGGGGAGCTGTTTTTT. Protein product: CAWSHQGTGELFF.

This chain joins TRBV18 and TRBJ2-6; D gene uncertain. The CDR3 has 17 residues. The ends were cut back, 0 bases at V and 3 bases at J, with 12 bases in the middle. Germline CDR1 reads KGHSH; CDR2 reads LQKENI. CDR3 in amino acids: CASSPPIRPGGANVLTF. The DNA of the CDR3 is TGTGCCAGCTCACCACCGATAAGACCGGGTGGGGCCAACGTCCTGACTTTC.

The chain uses TRBV5-1 and TRBJ2-7; 7 nucleotides match TRBD2. The CDR3 covers 14 residues. V gave up 2 bases and J gave up 4 bases; unmatched junction bases: 6. Germline CDR1 is SGHRS and CDR2 is YFSETQ. CDR3 nucleotide sequence: TGCGCCAGCAGCTTAGAGGGGAGGGGATACGAGCAGTACTTC. Its translation is CASSLEGRGYEQYF.

The chain is built from TRBV20-1 and TRBJ1-4; D not resolved. This CDR3 region has 11 residues. The germline V and J ends were trimmed by 3 bases and 4 bases, with 3 bases remaining between them. Germline loops: CDR1 DFQATT, CDR2 SNEGSKA (reference sequence). The CDR3 nucleotides read TGCAGTGCTAGTATTAATGAAAAACTGTTTTTT. Translated, it gives CSASINEKLFF.

For this clone: Distinct nucleotide sequences in the sample also encode this CDR3. This chain links TRBV7-2 with TRBJ1-5; a weak D match, TRBD1 (6 bases). CDR3 length: 13 residues. Trimming cost V 5 bases and J 5 bases, with 10 bases left between them. Germline CDR1 SGHTA, CDR2 FQGNSA. DNA of the CDR3: TGTGCCAGCAGCATAAGGGGGGATCAGCCCCAGCATTTT. Protein: CASSIRGDQPQHF.

This clone was found a few times. The chain couples TRBV10-3 to TRBJ2-1; 8 positions match TRBD2. The V gene end was trimmed by 10 bases and the J gene end by 7 bases; junction bases not matched to a gene: 18. The CDR3 is made up of 16 amino acids. CDR1 and CDR2 from the germline V gene are ENHRY and SYGVKD. CDR3 nucleotides: TGTGCCACCCAAGCTGGGGAAGGGACTAGGTGGAATGAGCAGTTCTTC. Translation: CATQAGEGTRWNEQFF.

V is TRBV29-1 and J is TRBJ1-2; D perhaps matches TRBD1 (5 bases). V lost 1 base and J 2 bases, leaving 11 bases between the germline ends. Germline V gene lookup returns CDR1 SQVTM and CDR2 ANQGSEA. The CDR3 runs 14 residues. The DNA for the CDR3 is TGCAGCGTTGAAGGCTTGGGGCTCAACTATGGCTACACCTTC. Amino acid sequence: CSVEGLGLNYGYTF.

CDR3 residues: CSVARGLMNTEAFF. DNA for the CDR3: TGCAGCGTTGCCAGGGGGCTCATGAACACTGAAGCTTTCTTT. The V and J genes are TRBV29-1 and TRBJ1-1, with TRBD1 identical over 8 bases. V lost 4 bases, J lost 0 bases, and 4 bases stayed unmatched. The CDR3 totals 14 residues. CDR1 and CDR2 from the germline V gene are SQVTM and ANQGSEA.

J is TRBJ2-2 and V is TRBV29-1; the D gene is possibly TRBD1 (6 bases). Germline lookup yields CDR1 SQVTM and CDR2 ANQGSEA. The CDR3 runs 14 residues. The V and J ends lost 6 bases and 4 bases respectively, with 15 bases between them. In nucleotides, the CDR3 is TGCAGCGTCGGTACCGGACAGACCACCGGGGAGCTGTTTTTT. This translates into CSVGTGQTTGELFF.

J is TRBJ1-6 and V is TRBV13; 9 nucleotides align to TRBD1. The V and J ends lost 0 bases and 9 bases, in that order; junction bases with no gene match: 3. CDR3 size: 15 residues. The V gene's germline CDR1 is PRHDT and CDR2 FYEKMQ (reference sequence). DNA for the CDR3: TGTGCCAGCAGCTTAGGGGACAGGGGTATTTCACCCCTCCACTTT. Its protein product is CASSLGDRGISPLHF.

This clone was seen a few times. The V and J genes are TRBV27 and TRBJ2-1; no clear D. Germline V gene data show CDR1 as MNHEY and CDR2 as SMNVEV (reference sequence). V was cut by 6 bases and J by 5 bases, with 20 bases left in between. The CDR3 contains 16 residues. CDR3 nucleotides: TGTGCCAGCAGCGAAAATCGGCAGAACCCACACAATGAGCAGTTCTTC. Its translation is CASSENRQNPHNEQFF.

This clone has more than one count but fewer than ten. The chain couples TRBV7-2 to TRBJ2-1; weak D call: TRBD2 (7 bases). There are 16 residues in the CDR3. Germline assignment: CDR1 SGHTA and CDR2 FQGNSA. Trimming pared 1 base from V and 4 bases from J, leaving 14 bases between. The CDR3 nucleotides read TGTGCCAGCAGCTTAGTTCTAGGGGGGGGTTACAATGAGCAGTTCTTC. Its protein is CASSLVLGGGYNEQFF.

The chain uses TRBV6-5 and TRBJ1-2, with unresolved D. Looked up from germline, CDR1 is MNHEY and CDR2 is SVGAGI. The CDR3 sequence is 13 residues long. The germline V and J ends were trimmed by 4 bases and 5 bases, with 11 bases remaining between them. CDR3 in amino acids: CASSSRHEYGYTF. The CDR3 DNA follows: TGTGCCAGCAGTTCCCGACACGAGTATGGCTACACCTTC.

This sequence joins TRBV25-1 and TRBJ1-6; the D is unclear. The germline V gene encodes CDR1 MGHDK and CDR2 SYGVNS. Trimming took off 6 bases at V and 7 bases at J, with 16 bases between the two ends. The CDR3 runs 15 residues. In DNA, the CDR3 is TGTGCCAGCAGGGCAACTCAGTTATCCAATTCACCCCTCCACTTT. It translates to CASRATQLSNSPLHF.

The CDR3 spells CASSLFGEQYF. The CDR3 nucleotides are TGTGCCAGCAGCTTATTTGGCGAGCAGTACTTC. The V call is TRBV7-9, the J call TRBJ2-7, with no clear D. The CDR3 spans 11 residues. Trimming removed 2 bases from V and 6 bases from J, with 5 bases in between. Germline assignment: CDR1 SEHNR and CDR2 FQNEAQ (reference sequence). Full variable domain (remainder filled in from reference TRBV7-9 and TRBJ2-7): DTGVSQNPRHKITKRGQNVTFRCDPISEHNRLYWYRQTLGQGPEFLTYFQNEAQLEKSRLLSDRFSAERPKGSFSTLEIQRTEQGDSAMYLCASSLFGEQYFGPGTRLTVT.

The rearrangement joins TRBV29-1 to TRBJ1-2; unclear D gene. Germline loops: CDR1 SQVTM, CDR2 ANQGSEA. The CDR3 is 15 amino acids. V lost 4 bases, J lost 1 base, and 16 bases lay in between. CDR3 nucleotide sequence: TGCAGCGTTGCGGGAGAAACCCCGAATAACTATGGCTACACCTTC. Protein sequence: CSVAGETPNNYGYTF.

J is TRBJ1-2 and V is TRBV4-3; unclear D gene. Trimming shortened V by 2 bases and J by 0 bases, and 13 bases separated the two germline ends. This CDR3 region has 16 residues. Per the germline V gene, CDR1 is LGHNA and CDR2 is YSLEER. CDR3 region: CASSQFDRETNYGYTF. Written as DNA, the CDR3 is TGCGCCAGCAGCCAATTTGATCGTGAGACTAACTATGGCTACACCTTC.

This chain links TRBV7-2 with TRBJ1-1; 8 positions match TRBD1. J gave up 5 bases and V 6 bases, and 5 bases lay outside the gene matches. This CDR3 has 13 amino acids. CDR1 and CDR2 (germline): SGHTA, FQGNSA. CDR3 DNA: TGTGCCAGCAGGGGACAGGTTGGGACTGAAGCTTTCTTT. Translating it yields CASRGQVGTEAFF.